A selection of T cell receptor beta chains follows, all from one sample in a study of blood T cells in healthy people across ages. Each CDR3 protein is one row after TCRdb ran MiXCR on the 5' RACE reads. This sample has some 730,000 distinct CDR3 sequences, with 22% found just once. What was sequenced was blood. These receptors all come from a man aged 65 to 79 in good health. The CDR3 runs from the conserved cysteine through the conserved F or W. The D gene is left open where the match is weak. Not all rows give a size; the values are once, few, many and, for expanded clones, a class.

V gene: TRBV27; clone size: NA; D gene: NA; J gene: TRBJ2-5; CDR3 DNA: TGTGCCAGCAGCTCATATCAGGAGACGAAAGAGACCCAGTACTTC; CDR3 protein: CASSSYQETKETQYF
V gene: TRBV7-9; clone size: NA; D gene: TRBD2; J gene: TRBJ2-1; CDR3 DNA: TGTGCCAGCAGCTTAGGGCTAGCGGACTCCTACAATGAGCAGTTCTTC; CDR3 protein: CASSLGLADSYNEQFF
V gene: TRBV10-3; clone size: NA; D gene: NA; J gene: TRBJ1-2; CDR3 DNA: TGTGCCATCCCGGGGGGCCGGGATCCAAACTATGGCTACACCTTC; CDR3 protein: CAIPGGRDPNYGYTF
V gene: TRBV14; clone size: few; D gene: NA; J gene: TRBJ2-1; CDR3 DNA: TGTGCCAGCAGCCCGCATGCCCGAACTGGGAATGAGCAGTTCTTC; CDR3 protein: CASSPHARTGNEQFF
V gene: TRBV4-1; clone size: NA; D gene: TRBD1; J gene: TRBJ1-1; CDR3 DNA: TGCGCCAGCAGCTACCGGGACAGGGGGGACACTGAAGCTTTCTTT; CDR3 protein: CASSYRDRGDTEAFF
V gene: TRBV3-1; clone size: NA; D gene: TRBD2; J gene: TRBJ2-1; CDR3 DNA: TGTGCCAGCAGTCGCGCTAGCGGGGGGCCTCTTACTGAGCAGTTCTTC; CDR3 protein: CASSRASGGPLTEQFF
V gene: TRBV12-3/TRBV12-4; clone size: NA; D gene: NA; J gene: TRBJ2-1; CDR3 DNA: TGTGCCAGCAGTTTTCGGGACAAGTACAATGAGCAGTTCTTC; CDR3 protein: CASSFRDKYNEQFF
V gene: TRBV14; clone size: few; D gene: NA; J gene: TRBJ2-5; CDR3 DNA: TGTGCCAGCAGCCAAGAGGCAATAGCGGCGAACCAAGAGACCCAGTACTTC; CDR3 protein: CASSQEAIAANQETQYF
V gene: TRBV7-2; clone size: NA; D gene: NA; J gene: TRBJ2-4; CDR3 DNA: TGTGCCAGCAGCTCCTCCGGGACTCCGGTCGGGAACATTCAGTACTTC; CDR3 protein: CASSSSGTPVGNIQYF
V gene: TRBV11-2; clone size: many; D gene: TRBD2; J gene: TRBJ2-6; CDR3 DNA: TGTGCCAGCAGCCAAGGACTAGCGGGAGCCTCTGGGGCCAACGTCCTGACTTTC; CDR3 protein: CASSQGLAGASGANVLTF
V gene: TRBV28; clone size: few; D gene: TRBD1; J gene: TRBJ1-5; CDR3 DNA: TGTGCCAGCAGCAAAGACAGGGGGTATCAGCCCCAGCATTTT; CDR3 protein: CASSKDRGYQPQHF
V gene: TRBV20-1; clone size: NA; D gene: TRBD1; J gene: TRBJ2-2; CDR3 DNA: TGCAGTGCTCAGATGGGACAGACTAACACCGGGGAGCTGTTTTTT; CDR3 protein: CSAQMGQTNTGELFF
V gene: TRBV27; clone size: few; D gene: NA; J gene: TRBJ1-2; CDR3 DNA: TGTGCCAGCAGTCCGGCGGGGGACATCACTAACTATGGCTACACCTTC; CDR3 protein: CASSPAGDITNYGYTF
V gene: TRBV24-1; clone size: few; D gene: TRBD1; J gene: TRBJ2-7; CDR3 DNA: TGTGCCACCAGTGACCCGGGACAGGGGGCCTACGAGCAGTACTTC; CDR3 protein: CATSDPGQGAYEQYF
V gene: TRBV7-2; clone size: NA; D gene: TRBD1; J gene: TRBJ1-2; CDR3 DNA: TGTGCCAGCAGCTTAAACAGGGGACTGAACTATGGCTACACCTTC; CDR3 protein: CASSLNRGLNYGYTF
V gene: TRBV27; clone size: NA; D gene: TRBD1; J gene: TRBJ2-3; CDR3 DNA: TGTGCCAGCAGTAAGCAGACAGGGATAACAGATACGCAGTATTTT; CDR3 protein: CASSKQTGITDTQYF
V gene: TRBV10-3; clone size: NA; D gene: NA; J gene: TRBJ2-1; CDR3 DNA: TGTGCCATCAGTGGGACAAGCTACGATGAGCAGTTCTTC; CDR3 protein: CAISGTSYDEQFF
V gene: TRBV5-1; clone size: NA; D gene: TRBD1; J gene: TRBJ2-7; CDR3 DNA: TGCGCCAGCAGCCCAAGGGACAGCGGTTCCTACGAGCAGTACTTC; CDR3 protein: CASSPRDSGSYEQYF
V gene: TRBV5-1; clone size: NA; D gene: NA; J gene: TRBJ2-4; CDR3 DNA: TGCGCCAGCAGCGGGAACATTGTCGACATTCAGTACTTC; CDR3 protein: CASSGNIVDIQYF
V gene: TRBV5-1; clone size: NA; D gene: NA; J gene: TRBJ2-7; CDR3 DNA: TGCGCCAGCAGCTTGGATGGGGCGGGCTACGAGCAGTACTTC; CDR3 protein: CASSLDGAGYEQYF
V gene: TRBV7-2; clone size: few; D gene: NA; J gene: TRBJ2-1; CDR3 DNA: TGTGCCAGCAGCCCAAGGGGGTTTCCCAGGCAGTTCTTC; CDR3 protein: CASSPRGFPRQFF
V gene: TRBV6-5; clone size: few; D gene: NA; J gene: TRBJ1-1; CDR3 DNA: TGTGCCAGCAGTTACGCCCCGCAACAGGGAAACACTGAAGCTTTCTTT; CDR3 protein: CASSYAPQQGNTEAFF
V gene: TRBV12-3/TRBV12-4; clone size: few; D gene: NA; J gene: TRBJ2-4; CDR3 DNA: TGTGCCAGCAGTTTAGCGGGGGGAACCAAAAACATTCAGTACTTC; CDR3 protein: CASSLAGGTKNIQYF
V gene: TRBV28; clone size: NA; D gene: NA; J gene: TRBJ2-1; CDR3 DNA: TGTGCCAGCAGCCTAATAAAGCGGTGGTCCTACAATGAGCAGTTCTTC; CDR3 protein: CASSLIKRWSYNEQFF
V gene: TRBV20-1; clone size: many; D gene: NA; J gene: TRBJ1-1; CDR3 DNA: TGCAGTGCTAGGACAGGGAACACTGAAGCTTTCTTT; CDR3 protein: CSARTGNTEAFF
V gene: TRBV12-3/TRBV12-4; clone size: few; D gene: TRBD1; J gene: TRBJ1-5; CDR3 DNA: TGTGCCAGCATGGCGACAGGGCTGGGGCAGCCCCAGCATTTT; CDR3 protein: CASMATGLGQPQHF
V gene: TRBV5-6; clone size: NA; D gene: NA; J gene: TRBJ2-6; CDR3 DNA: TGTGCCAGCGGTACGACGTGGGCCAACGTCCTGACTTTC; CDR3 protein: CASGTTWANVLTF
V gene: TRBV20-1; clone size: NA; D gene: TRBD2; J gene: TRBJ2-5; CDR3 DNA: TGCAGTGCTAGCGGGCCTAGCGGGAGGGAAGAGACCCAGTACTTC; CDR3 protein: CSASGPSGREETQYF
V gene: TRBV4-2; clone size: few; D gene: TRBD2; J gene: TRBJ2-7; CDR3 DNA: TGTGCCAGCAGCCAAGGCAGCGGGGGTGAGCAGTACTTC; CDR3 protein: CASSQGSGGEQYF
V gene: TRBV5-1; clone size: few; D gene: NA; J gene: TRBJ2-2; CDR3 DNA: TGCGCCAGCAGCTTGGCTAGTACAAGCGATACCGGGGAGCTGTTTTTT; CDR3 protein: CASSLASTSDTGELFF
V gene: TRBV12-3/TRBV12-4; clone size: few; D gene: NA; J gene: TRBJ2-5; CDR3 DNA: TGTGCCAGCAGTTTAGGGACGTTTGAATCAGAGACCCAGTACTTC; CDR3 protein: CASSLGTFESETQYF
V gene: TRBV6-2/TRBV6-3; clone size: few; D gene: NA; J gene: TRBJ1-2; CDR3 DNA: TGTGCCAGCAGACCAAACATATCCCGATGGGGCTACACCTTC; CDR3 protein: CASRPNISRWGYTF
V gene: TRBV7-2; clone size: NA; D gene: NA; J gene: TRBJ1-4; CDR3 DNA: TGTGCCAGCAGCGCCAGTCCAACTAATGAAAAACTGTTTTTT; CDR3 protein: CASSASPTNEKLFF
V gene: TRBV20-1; clone size: NA; D gene: TRBD1; J gene: TRBJ2-1; CDR3 DNA: TGCAGTCCCTTGAGGGGGCAGTACAATGAGCAGTTCTTC; CDR3 protein: CSPLRGQYNEQFF
V gene: TRBV6-5; clone size: NA; D gene: NA; J gene: TRBJ2-7; CDR3 DNA: TGTGCCAGCAGCCGCTTCTCAGGGATAACCTACGAGCAGTACTTC; CDR3 protein: CASSRFSGITYEQYF
V gene: TRBV21-1; clone size: few; D gene: NA; J gene: TRBJ2-3; CDR3 DNA: TGTGCCAGCAGCAAAGACTGGAGGGCTTGGTGCACAGATACGCAGTATTTT; CDR3 protein: CASSKDWRAWCTDTQYF
V gene: TRBV28; clone size: few; D gene: NA; J gene: TRBJ2-5; CDR3 DNA: TGTGCCAGCAGTTTCCTGGACAGAAAAGAGACCCAGTACTTC; CDR3 protein: CASSFLDRKETQYF
V gene: TRBV3-1; clone size: NA; D gene: TRBD1; J gene: TRBJ1-2; CDR3 DNA: TGTGCCAGCAGCCGACAGGGGTCTAACTATGGCTACACCTTC; CDR3 protein: CASSRQGSNYGYTF
V gene: TRBV9; clone size: NA; D gene: NA; J gene: TRBJ1-1; CDR3 DNA: TGTGCCAGCAGCGTAGGGCCTTACACTGAAGCTTTCTTT; CDR3 protein: CASSVGPYTEAFF
V gene: TRBV28; clone size: NA; D gene: TRBD2; J gene: TRBJ2-5; CDR3 DNA: TGTGCCAGCAGTTTCTGGGCTAGCGGGAGGCCCGCTGGAGAGCAGTACTTC; CDR3 protein: CASSFWASGRPAGEQYF
V gene: TRBV30; clone size: NA; D gene: NA; J gene: TRBJ1-1; CDR3 DNA: TGTGCCTGGAGTGGACGGACGAACACTGAAGCTTTCTTT; CDR3 protein: CAWSGRTNTEAFF
V gene: TRBV11-1; clone size: NA; D gene: TRBD1; J gene: TRBJ1-6; CDR3 DNA: TGTGCCAGCAGCGTGGACAGGGTTGATTCACCCCTCCACTTT; CDR3 protein: CASSVDRVDSPLHF
V gene: TRBV12-3/TRBV12-4; clone size: once; D gene: NA; J gene: TRBJ1-1; CDR3 DNA: TGTGCCAGCCTCCTCCGGCAGGGCCCTGAAGCTTTCTTT; CDR3 protein: CASLLRQGPEAFF
V gene: TRBV4-1; clone size: NA; D gene: NA; J gene: TRBJ2-7; CDR3 DNA: TGCGCCAGCAGCCAAGATTTAACAGGGAGCTCCTACGAGCAGTACTTC; CDR3 protein: CASSQDLTGSSYEQYF
V gene: TRBV24-1; clone size: many; D gene: NA; J gene: TRBJ1-2; CDR3 DNA: TGTGCCACCAGTGATCAGGACCTTTATGGCTACACCTTC; CDR3 protein: CATSDQDLYGYTF
V gene: TRBV29-1; clone size: few; D gene: NA; J gene: TRBJ2-2; CDR3 DNA: TGCAGCGGGACTCGGGACACTAACACCGGGGAGCTGTTTTTT; CDR3 protein: CSGTRDTNTGELFF
V gene: TRBV2; clone size: few; D gene: TRBD2; J gene: TRBJ2-3; CDR3 DNA: TGTGCCAGCAGGCTCGGACTAGCGGGGTCAACGCAGTATTTT; CDR3 protein: CASRLGLAGSTQYF
V gene: TRBV20-1; clone size: few; D gene: NA; J gene: TRBJ1-5; CDR3 DNA: TGCAGTGCTAGGTCTGGCAGTAGCAATCAGCCCCAGCATTTT; CDR3 protein: CSARSGSSNQPQHF
V gene: TRBV29-1; clone size: NA; D gene: NA; J gene: TRBJ2-1; CDR3 DNA: TGCAGTCACAGGGTCCCCTACAATGAGCAGTTCTTC; CDR3 protein: CSHRVPYNEQFF
V gene: TRBV7-2; clone size: few; D gene: NA; J gene: TRBJ1-1; CDR3 DNA: TGTGCCAGCAGCTTAGTGGGGGGGCGCGAGTTCACTGAAGCTTTCTTT; CDR3 protein: CASSLVGGREFTEAFF
V gene: TRBV5-5; clone size: few; D gene: TRBD1; J gene: TRBJ1-5; CDR3 DNA: TGTGCCAGCAGCCCGTGGACAGGGGGTGGGTATCAGCCCCAGCATTTT; CDR3 protein: CASSPWTGGGYQPQHF
V gene: TRBV5-1; clone size: few; D gene: TRBD2; J gene: TRBJ2-2; CDR3 DNA: TGCGCCAGCAGCTTGGAGCTAGCGGGAGTCGGGGAGCTGTTTTTT; CDR3 protein: CASSLELAGVGELFF
V gene: TRBV3-1; clone size: NA; D gene: TRBD2; J gene: TRBJ2-3; CDR3 DNA: TGTGCCAGCAGAGATAGCGGGAGCACAGATACGCAGTATTTT; CDR3 protein: CASRDSGSTDTQYF
V gene: TRBV3-1; clone size: NA; D gene: NA; J gene: TRBJ2-1; CDR3 DNA: TGTGCCAGCAGCCAAACGACAACAACTAGCTCCTACAATGAGCAGTTCTTC; CDR3 protein: CASSQTTTTSSYNEQFF
V gene: TRBV7-9; clone size: few; D gene: NA; J gene: TRBJ2-1; CDR3 DNA: TGTGCCAGCAGCCTCACAGGGACATACTACAATGAGCAGTTCTTC; CDR3 protein: CASSLTGTYYNEQFF